The 22 T cell receptor beta chains presented below share a single source sample, sequenced in a study of tumor-infiltrating lymphocytes in localized non-small cell lung cancer listed by TCRdb under 2021. Library method: the immunoSEQ multiplex PCR assay. In its TCRdb copy, this immuneACCESS table keeps in-frame sequences only and misses some clones. Where compared with another copy, unresolved V genes explain less than half of these, and the others have no known cause. This sample gives under 10,000 clones in total; about 79% of them show up just once. The ten most abundant clones make up about 6% of the sample. The material sequenced was uninvolved lung tissue not adjacent to the tumor. The receptor set was obtained from a human donor with non-small cell lung cancer.

In this sample, this clone turned up once. The chain has TRBV9 and TRBJ2-5, with 10 positions matching TRBD2. Germline values: CDR1 SGDLS, CDR2 YYNGEE. V lost 4 bases, J lost 4 bases, and 7 bases stayed unmatched. This CDR3 spans 15 amino acids. The CDR3 region is CASSPRTSGGETQYF. The CDR3 nucleotides read TGTGCCAGCAGCCCCCGGACTAGCGGCGGAGAGACCCAGTACTTC.

The J gene is TRBJ1-1, the V gene TRBV30; D perhaps matches TRBD1 (6 bases). This CDR3 region has 13 residues. Germline values: CDR1 GTSNPN, CDR2 SVGIG (reference sequence). V lost 2 bases and J 1 base, leaving 8 bases between the germline ends. The CDR3 nucleotides are TGTGCCTGGAGTACACAGGGGAACACTGAAGCTTTCTTT. Residues: CAWSTQGNTEAFF. Using reference TRBV30 and TRBJ1-1 for the parts outside the CDR3, the full variable domain is SQTIHQWPATLVQPVGSPLSLECTVEGTSNPNLYWYRQAAGRGLQLLFYSVGIGQISSEVPQNLSASRPQDRQFILSSKKLLLSDSGFYLCAWSTQGNTEAFFGQGTRLTVV.

This clone was detected once. The genes are TRBV7-9 and TRBJ1-5; D may be TRBD1 (5 bases). The germline V and J ends were trimmed by 5 bases and 1 base, with 15 bases remaining between them. There are 16 residues in the CDR3. CDR1 SEHNR and CDR2 FQNEAQ come from the germline V gene (reference sequence). As DNA, the CDR3 is TGTGCCAGCAGCCGCTTCTCCCCAGGGAGCAATCAGCCCCAGCATTTT. Protein: CASSRFSPGSNQPQHF.

The V call is TRBV30, the J call TRBJ2-7; 8 nucleotides match TRBD2. The CDR3 covers 13 residues. V gave up 3 bases and J gave up 4 bases; unmatched junction bases: 5. CDR1 is GTSNPN, CDR2 SVGIG, per germline (reference sequence). The CDR3 region is CAWRGLGRYEQYF. The CDR3 DNA reads TGTGCCTGGAGGGGACTAGGAAGGTACGAGCAGTACTTC. The full variable domain, rest sourced from reference TRBV30 and TRBJ2-7, is SQTIHQWPATLVQPVGSPLSLECTVEGTSNPNLYWYRQAAGRGLQLLFYSVGIGQISSEVPQNLSASRPQDRQFILSSKKLLLSDSGFYLCAWRGLGRYEQYFGPGTRLTVT.

This clone qualifies as medium-sized (0.01 to 0.1%). This sequence joins TRBV7-9 and TRBJ1-5, with a weak D call TRBD1 (5 bases). There are 15 residues in the CDR3. Between the trimmed V and J ends, which lost 3 bases and 3 bases, there was a span of 12 bases. Germline CDR1 SEHNR, CDR2 FQNEAQ (reference sequence). CDR3 in amino acids: CASSFGDSSNQPQHF. As DNA, the CDR3 is TGTGCCAGCAGCTTTGGCGACAGTTCCAATCAGCCCCAGCATTTT. Together with reference TRBV7-9 and TRBJ1-5, the CDR3 gives the full variable domain: DTGVSQNPRHKITKRGQNVTFRCDPISEHNRLYWYRQTLGQGPEFLTYFQNEAQLEKSRLLSDRFSAERPKGSFSTLEIQRTEQGDSAMYLCASSFGDSSNQPQHFGDGTRLSIL.

The chain couples TRBV7-2 to TRBJ2-5; D assignment may be TRBD1 or TRBD2 (5 bases each). The J call may not be correct, given that the DNA end is closer to TRBJ2-7. Germline V CDR1 and CDR2: SGHTA, FQGNSA. The CDR3 has 14 residues. CDR3 in amino acids: CASSQDGALYEQYF. The CDR3 coding sequence is TGTGCCAGCAGCCAGGACGGGGCCCTCTACGAGCAGTACTTC.

This clone was detected only once. This chain links TRBV6-5 with TRBJ2-7; D is ambiguous. The ends were cut back, 5 bases at V and 4 bases at J, with 15 bases in the middle. The CDR3 contains 14 residues. Germline assignment: CDR1 MNHEY and CDR2 SVGAGI. CDR3 in amino acids: CASSPRIREYEQYF. The CDR3 DNA reads TGTGCCAGCAGTCCGCGGATCCGCGAGTACGAGCAGTACTTC.

The chain combines TRBV7-9 with TRBJ2-1; no firm D call. Trimming cost V 0 bases and J 0 bases, with 12 bases left between them. Germline CDR1 and CDR2: SEHNR and FQNEAQ (reference sequence). The CDR3 runs to 17 residues. CDR3 sequence (DNA): TGTGCCAGCAGCTTAGCGCGTACAGCAGACTCCTACAATGAGCAGTTCTTC. Protein product: CASSLARTADSYNEQFF.

V usage is TRBV6-1 and J usage is TRBJ1-1; perhaps TRBD1 as D (5 bases). The V gene's germline CDR1 is MNHNS and CDR2 SASEGT. V gave up 6 bases and J gave up 6 bases, with 14 bases separating them. The CDR3 runs to 13 residues. The CDR3 nucleotides read TGTGCCAGCAGGGGGGTCGGGGACGCTGAAGCTTTCTTT. Protein sequence: CASRGVGDAEAFF.

This clone was found a few times. V is TRBV28 and J is TRBJ1-2; no firm D call. The V gene lost 4 bases and the J gene lost 7 bases, with 16 bases spanning the gap. Germline assignment: CDR1 MDHEN and CDR2 SYDVKM. The CDR3 totals 14 residues. The CDR3 nucleotides are TGTGCCAGCAGTTCAACCGTGCGAGATGTTGGCTACACCTTC. It encodes CASSSTVRDVGYTF.

This chain connects TRBV6-6 to TRBJ1-1, with a weak D call TRBD1 (5 bases). This CDR3 is built from 14 residues. Looked up from germline, CDR1 is MNHNY and CDR2 is SVGAGI (reference sequence). Trimming stripped 2 bases from V and 3 bases from J, with 10 bases between. As DNA, the CDR3 is TGTGCCAGCAGTTACAATGGGGGGGACACTGAAGCTTTCTTT. This encodes CASSYNGGDTEAFF.

The gene calls are TRBV5-1 and TRBJ1-2; D unresolved. Germline V gives CDR1 SGHRS, CDR2 YFSETQ. The CDR3 runs to 15 residues. Between the trimmed V and J ends, which lost 0 bases and 6 bases, there was a span of 15 bases. CDR3 amino acids: CASSLGAGPRDGYTF. DNA of the CDR3: TGCGCCAGCAGCTTGGGGGCAGGCCCCCGAGATGGCTACACCTTC.

The chain combines TRBV4-2 with TRBJ1-3; D is ambiguous. There are 16 residues in the CDR3. Trimming removed 0 bases from V and 0 bases from J, with 9 bases in between. Germline values: CDR1 LGHNA, CDR2 YNFKEQ. The CDR3 coding sequence is TGTGCCAGCAGCCAAGATGGGCCGCGCTCTGGAAACACCATATATTTT. Its protein is CASSQDGPRSGNTIYF.

J is TRBJ2-3 and V is TRBV11-2, with D unclear. The V and J ends lost 5 bases and 5 bases respectively, with 14 bases between them. The CDR3 runs to 14 residues. Germline-derived CDR1 and CDR2 are SGHAT and FQNNGV. CDR3 loop: CASSQTRTEDTQYF. CDR3 in DNA: TGTGCCAGCAGCCAAACTCGGACGGAAGATACGCAGTATTTT.

The rearrangement uses TRBV27 and TRBJ1-5; possibly TRBD1 for D (6 bases). From germline, CDR1 is MNHEY and CDR2 SMNVEV (reference sequence). V lost 6 bases and J lost 9, with 15 bases in between. The CDR3 runs to 13 residues. CDR3 in amino acids: CASSPGGQRPQHF. CDR3 nucleotide sequence: TGTGCCAGCAGCCCCGGGGGGCAACGGCCCCAGCATTTT.

The chain recombines TRBV28 with TRBJ1-5; TRBD1 matches 9 bases. The CDR3 consists of 14 residues. Germline V gene sequence: CDR1 MDHEN, CDR2 SYDVKM. The junction had 3 bases not matched to a gene; V was cut back by 4 bases and J by 5 bases. The CDR3 here is CASSWDRVDQPQHF. DNA of the CDR3: TGTGCCAGCAGTTGGGACAGGGTGGATCAGCCCCAGCATTTT. The full variable domain, with the rest looked up from reference TRBV28 and TRBJ1-5, is DVKVTQSSRYLVKRTGEKVFLECVQDMDHENMFWYRQDPGLGLRLIYFSYDVKMKEKGDIPEGYSVSREKKERFSLILESASTNQTSMYLCASSWDRVDQPQHFGDGTRLSIL.

This chain joins TRBV30 and TRBJ2-7; D not resolved. Between the trimmed V and J ends, which lost 6 bases and 0 bases, there was a span of 12 bases. Germline V lookup: CDR1 GTSNPN, CDR2 SVGIG (reference sequence). The CDR3 has 13 amino acids. CDR3 bases: TGTGCCTGTAAGGACGGTCGCTCCTACGAGCAGTACTTC. It translates to CACKDGRSYEQYF.

The V and J genes are TRBV7-2 and TRBJ2-2; D is unresolved. The CDR3 is 13 residues long. Germline-derived CDR1 and CDR2 are SGHTA and FQGNSA. Trimming removed 4 bases from V and 4 bases from J, with 7 bases in between. The CDR3 spells CASSWTSTGELFF. Written as DNA, the CDR3 is TGTGCCAGCAGCTGGACGAGCACCGGGGAGCTGTTTTTT. The whole variable domain, filled in from reference TRBV7-2 and TRBJ2-2, reads GAGVSQSPSNKVTEKGKDVELRCDPISGHTALYWYRQSLGQGLEFLIYFQGNSAPDKSGLPSDRFSAERTGGSVSTLTIQRTQQEDSAVYLCASSWTSTGELFFGEGSRLTVL.

This chain uses TRBV30 with TRBJ1-1; TRBD1 might be the D (5 bases). The CDR3 length is 15 residues. V lost 0 bases, J lost 0 bases, and 11 bases lay in between. Germline values: CDR1 GTSNPN, CDR2 SVGIG (reference sequence). Here the CDR3 DNA reads TGTGCCTGGAGTGTACCAGGGACCATGAACACTGAAGCTTTCTTT. This gives the protein CAWSVPGTMNTEAFF.

The chain couples TRBV5-6 to TRBJ2-3, with D uncertain. Trimming removed 0 bases at V and 0 bases at J, with 5 bases between. The CDR3 extends over 14 amino acids. From germline, CDR1 is SGHDT and CDR2 YYEEEE. The CDR3 nucleotides are TGTGCCAGCAGCTTGGTTGGAAGCACAGATACGCAGTATTTT. Translated, it gives CASSLVGSTDTQYF.

The chain has TRBV6-1 and TRBJ2-2; D is unresolved. Germline V CDR1 and CDR2: MNHNS, SASEGT. V gave up 3 bases and J gave up 5 bases, with 10 bases separating them. CDR3 length: 14 amino acids. CDR3 nucleotides: TGTGCCAGCAGTGATTCGTCAGGAACCGGGGAGCTGTTTTTT. This sequence encodes CASSDSSGTGELFF.

The chain has TRBV5-1 and TRBJ2-7; 7 nucleotides agree with TRBD2. In germline, CDR1 is SGHRS, CDR2 YFSETQ. The CDR3 sequence is 15 residues long. J lost 4 bases, V lost 2 bases, and 9 bases had no gene match. In DNA, the CDR3 is TGCGCCAGCAGCTTAGCGGCGGGAGTGGATTACGAGCAGTACTTC. It codes for CASSLAAGVDYEQYF.